The 30 T cell receptor beta chains reported below all come from one sample, sequenced in a study of cytomegalovirus exposure and HLA in healthy donors. The primer mix had 60 Vbeta and 13 Jbeta primers. TCRdb's copy holds only in-frame clones and misses some; the assay was immunoSEQ multiplex PCR. The sample contains roughly 110,000 clones, 81% of which appear only once. The sequenced sample consisted of PBMCs. These receptors were collected from a man younger than 45 in good health and CMV-seronegative.

The CDR3 DNA is TGTGCCAGCAGTTACTCAATATCAGGGGTTGACGGAAAACTGTTTTTT. Translating it yields CASSYSISGVDGKLFF. The rearrangement links TRBV6-5 to TRBJ1-4; D possibly corresponds to TRBD1 (6 bases). The germline V and J ends were trimmed by 0 bases and 10 bases, with 18 bases remaining between them. The CDR3 extends over 16 amino acids. Germline V lookup: CDR1 MNHEY, CDR2 SVGAGI.

The chain uses TRBV29-1 and TRBJ1-2, with 9 bases aligning to TRBD1. V trimming: 5 bases; J trimming: 1 base; junction bases outside the gene matches: 17. Germline lookup yields CDR1 SQVTM and CDR2 ANQGSEA. This CDR3 comprises 18 residues. The CDR3 region has the DNA TGCAGCGTTCCCTGGGGAGGACAGGGGTCAACTTTTAACTATGGCTACACCTTC. It is translated as CSVPWGGQGSTFNYGYTF.

CDR3 in amino acids: CASSLTSSYEQYF. Here the CDR3 DNA reads TGTGCCAGCAGCTTGACAAGTTCCTACGAGCAGTACTTC. The chain joins TRBV7-3 to TRBJ2-7; D is ambiguous. This CDR3 has 13 amino acids. The V gene lost 3 bases and the J gene lost 1 base, with 7 bases spanning the gap. Germline CDR1 SGHTA, CDR2 FQGTGA.

This chain connects TRBV6-5 to TRBJ1-1; 7 bases are shared with TRBD1. Germline V lookup: CDR1 MNHEY, CDR2 SVGAGI. CDR3 length: 15 amino acids. The junction had 2 bases not matched to a gene; V was cut back by 1 base and J by 0 bases. The CDR3 nucleotides read TGTGCCAGCAGTTACTACGGGACAGTGAACACTGAAGCTTTCTTT. Protein sequence: CASSYYGTVNTEAFF.

J is TRBJ1-6 and V is TRBV2, with TRBD1 matching 7 bases. The CDR3 loop spans 16 amino acids. V lost 8 bases and J lost 7; bases outside the gene matches: 14. CDR1 is SNHLY and CDR2 is FYNNEI in the germline V gene. CDR3 nucleotides: TGTGCCAGCCACAACTCAAGACAGGGTAGGAATTCACCCCTCCACTTT. It yields the protein CASHNSRQGRNSPLHF.

The sample holds a few counts of this clone. This rearrangement joins TRBV2 to TRBJ2-6; unclear D gene. The germline V gene has CDR1 SNHLY and CDR2 FYNNEI. The V end lost 8 bases, the J end lost 2 bases, and 10 bases lay between the germline ends. The CDR3 is made up of 14 amino acids. CDR3 sequence (DNA): TGTGCCAGCGAACCAGGCGCTGGGGCCAACGTCCTGACTTTC. Protein: CASEPGAGANVLTF.

The J gene is TRBJ1-2, the V gene TRBV6-5, with D maybe TRBD1 (5 bases). The V end lost 5 bases, the J end lost 6 bases, and 13 bases lay between the germline ends. CDR1 MNHEY and CDR2 SVGAGI come from the germline V gene. This CDR3 comprises 13 residues. CDR3 nucleotide sequence: TGTGCCAGCAGTCAAGACGGGGGGAATGGCTACACCTTC. This codes for CASSQDGGNGYTF.

The table lists this clone with a few counts. The CDR3 loop reads CASSPGGGAGRETQYF. The CDR3 DNA reads TGTGCCAGCAGCCCAGGCGGCGGGGCCGGTAGAGAGACCCAGTACTTC. This rearrangement joins TRBV4-2 to TRBJ2-5; D might be TRBD2 (6 bases). V was pared by 4 bases and J by 4 bases, with 19 bases between. CDR3 length: 16 residues. Germline values: CDR1 LGHNA, CDR2 YNFKEQ.

This chain links TRBV6-4 with TRBJ2-7; TRBD2 matches 7 bases. V lost 2 bases, J lost 2 bases, and 9 bases stayed unmatched. Germline CDR1 MRHNA, CDR2 SNTAGT. The CDR3 spans 16 residues. The CDR3 DNA reads TGTGCCAGCAGTGACAGGGAGGGAGCGGGACCCTACGAGCAGTACTTC. This translates into CASSDREGAGPYEQYF.

There are a few counts of this clone. V and J are TRBV18 and TRBJ1-1; D is unclear. The CDR3 covers 12 residues. Germline V lookup: CDR1 KGHSH, CDR2 LQKENI. V was shortened by 6 bases and J by 7 bases, with 12 bases between the two germline ends. The CDR3: CASSPGRDEAFF. The CDR3 region has the DNA TGTGCCAGCTCTCCCGGGCGGGATGAAGCTTTCTTT.

The rearrangement uses TRBV6-5 and TRBJ1-2; D ambiguous. This CDR3 has 16 amino acids. Germline lookup yields CDR1 MNHEY and CDR2 SVGAGI. Trimming took 0 bases from V and 4 from J, leaving 15 bases between them. In DNA form, the CDR3 reads TGTGCCAGCAGTTACTCGATGATAGACTTATCCTATGGCTACACCTTC. This sequence encodes CASSYSMIDLSYGYTF.

As regards this clone: An end of the junction does not agree with germline; a read error may underlie this. The genes are TRBV28 and TRBJ2-6, with D perhaps TRBD1 (5 bases). The CDR3 runs 15 residues. Germline CDR1 is MDHEN and CDR2 is SYDVKM. CDR3 protein: CASGLTVPGANVLTF. The DNA for the CDR3 is TGTGCCAGCGGTTTGACAGTCCCTGGGGCCAACGTCCTGACTTTC.

This clone is a singleton in its sample. The genes are TRBV6-5 and TRBJ2-5; 7 bases are shared with TRBD2. Judging by the DNA end, TRBJ2-7 fits better; the J call may be wrong. Per the germline V gene, CDR1 is MNHEY and CDR2 is SVGAGI. The CDR3 spans 15 residues. CDR3 amino acids: CASTGSSGFSYEQYF. The CDR3 DNA reads TGTGCCAGCACCGGATCTAGCGGTTTTTCCTACGAGCAGTACTTC.

The chain uses TRBV9 and TRBJ2-1; 11 bases align to TRBD2. There are 15 residues in the CDR3. The V and J ends lost 4 bases and 3 bases, in that order; junction bases with no gene match: 3. Germline CDR1 reads SGDLS; CDR2 reads YYNGEE. The CDR3: CASSQGTSGYNEQFF. The CDR3 nucleotides read TGTGCCAGCAGCCAGGGGACTAGCGGCTACAATGAGCAGTTCTTC.

This chain connects TRBV15 to TRBJ2-5; 9 nucleotides align to TRBD1. The J call may be mistaken, given a closer DNA end match to TRBJ2-7. Germline CDR1 reads LNHNV; CDR2 reads YYDKDF (reference sequence). The CDR3 is 14 amino acids. This CDR3 reads CATSRGGTGHEQYF. CDR3 sequence (DNA): TGTGCCACCAGCAGAGGGGGGACAGGGCACGAGCAGTACTTC.

V is TRBV27 and J is TRBJ2-7, with 7 bases fitting TRBD1. V was clipped by 2 bases and J by 6 bases; unmatched bases: 7. This CDR3 is built from 14 residues. CDR1 and CDR2 from the germline V gene are MNHEY and SMNVEV (reference sequence). This chain's CDR3 is CASSLRQGLGEQYF. The CDR3 nucleotides read TGTGCCAGCAGTTTACGACAGGGTTTGGGCGAGCAGTACTTC.

The rearrangement joins TRBV10-3 to TRBJ2-5, with D possibly TRBD1 on 6 matching bases. The J call may be incorrect, as the DNA end agrees better with TRBJ2-7. Germline assignment: CDR1 ENHRY and CDR2 SYGVKD. CDR3 length equals 15 residues. The CDR3 sequence: CAISEWQGREYEQYF. In nucleotides, the CDR3 is TGTGCCATCAGTGAGTGGCAGGGGAGAGAGTACGAGCAGTACTTC.

This chain connects TRBV2 to TRBJ1-1; 9 bases fit TRBD1. Trimming took 8 bases from V and 8 from J; bases not matched to a gene: 3. From germline, CDR1 is SNHLY and CDR2 FYNNEI. This CDR3 is built from 11 residues. CDR3 protein: CASGTGKEAFF. The DNA for the CDR3 is TGTGCCAGCGGGACAGGGAAGGAAGCTTTCTTT.

The chain combines TRBV2 with TRBJ2-4; D not resolved. CDR1 is SNHLY and CDR2 is FYNNEI in the germline V gene. The V end lost 4 bases, the J end lost 5 bases, and 6 bases lay between the germline ends. The length of the CDR3 is 12 residues. CDR3 DNA: TGTGCCAGCAGTGTCCAGGAAAACATTCAGTACTTC. It specifies CASSVQENIQYF.

The rearrangement uses TRBV7-2 and TRBJ1-2; 8 bases match TRBD1. CDR1 is SGHTA and CDR2 is FQGNSA in the germline V gene. The V and J ends lost 6 bases and 3 bases, in that order; junction bases with no gene match: 3. This CDR3 contains 13 residues. DNA for the CDR3: TGTGCCAGCAGTACGGACAGGGACTATGGCTACACCTTC. Protein sequence: CASSTDRDYGYTF.

V usage is TRBV30 and J usage is TRBJ1-5; D is possibly TRBD1 (6 bases). V gave up 4 bases and J gave up 6 bases, with 22 bases separating them. Germline V gene lookup returns CDR1 GTSNPN and CDR2 SVGIG (reference sequence). The CDR3 is 16 residues long. In nucleotides, the CDR3 is TGTGCCTGGAATAACCAGGAAGGGGGTTGGGCTCAGCCCCAGCATTTT. Translating it yields CAWNNQEGGWAQPQHF. Full variable domain (remainder filled in from reference TRBV30 and TRBJ1-5): SQTIHQWPATLVQPVGSPLSLECTVEGTSNPNLYWYRQAAGRGLQLLFYSVGIGQISSEVPQNLSASRPQDRQFILSSKKLLLSDSGFYLCAWNNQEGGWAQPQHFGDGTRLSIL.

This rearrangement joins TRBV21-1 to TRBJ1-1; the tabulated D call, TRBD1, remains unverified against the DNA. TRBV21-1 is annotated as a pseudogene. The CDR3 extends over 16 amino acids. The CDR3 sequence: CASGIYRGPPNTEAFF. DNA of the CDR3: TGTGCCAGCGGAATCTACAGGGGGCCACCGAACACTGAAGCTTTCTTT.

In its sample, this clone was seen a few times. This chain links TRBV6-1 with TRBJ1-5, with D possibly TRBD1 on 5 matching bases. The ends were cut back, 11 bases at V and 5 bases at J, with 19 bases in the middle. This CDR3 is built from 14 residues. CDR1 MNHNS and CDR2 SASEGT come from the germline V gene. The CDR3 loop is CAVRGSARDQPQHF. CDR3 sequence (DNA): TGTGCCGTCCGGGGGAGTGCCAGAGATCAGCCCCAGCATTTT.

The chain combines TRBV30 with TRBJ2-5, with D perhaps matching TRBD2 (5 bases). The CDR3 spans 13 residues. CDR1 is GTSNPN, CDR2 SVGIG, per germline (reference sequence). Trimming stripped 0 bases from V and 7 bases from J, with 12 bases between. CDR3 sequence (DNA): TGTGCCTGGAGTGTAAGGCTAGAGGGGACCCAGTACTTC. This encodes CAWSVRLEGTQYF.

The rearrangement uses TRBV5-1 and TRBJ2-7; D perhaps matches TRBD1 (7 bases). Germline lookup yields CDR1 SGHRS and CDR2 YFSETQ. The CDR3 is 15 amino acids. Trimming left V 0 bases short and J 4 bases short, with 14 bases between. The CDR3 DNA reads as TGCGCCAGCAGCTTGGCCGGGCAGGGGGGATACGAGCAGTACTTC. It yields the protein CASSLAGQGGYEQYF.

The chain combines TRBV6-1 with TRBJ2-1; D is possibly TRBD2 (5 bases). CDR3 length: 14 amino acids. CDR1 and CDR2 (germline): MNHNS, SASEGT. V lost 7 bases to trimming and J lost 0 bases, with 10 bases between them. The DNA for the CDR3 is TGTGCCAGCAATCCGGGGAGCTCCTACAATGAGCAGTTCTTC. It codes for CASNPGSSYNEQFF.

V is TRBV9 and J is TRBJ2-7; 7 nucleotides agree with TRBD1. The CDR3 is 12 amino acids. The germline gives CDR1 SGDLS, CDR2 YYNGEE. V trimming: 7 bases; J trimming: 2 bases; junction bases outside the gene matches: 3. CDR3 coding DNA: TGTGCCAGCGGGACAGCTGCCTACGAGCAGTACTTC. Encoded protein: CASGTAAYEQYF. Based on the CDR3 plus reference TRBV9 and TRBJ2-7, the full variable domain is DSGVTQTPKHLITATGQRVTLRCSPRSGDLSVYWYQQSLDQGLQFLIQYYNGEERAKGNILERFSAQQFPDLHSELNLSSLELGDSALYFCASGTAAYEQYFGPGTRLTVT.

The chain has TRBV7-9 and TRBJ1-1; D unresolved. This CDR3 is built from 15 residues. Looked up from germline, CDR1 is SEHNR and CDR2 is FQNEAQ (reference sequence). V was trimmed by 0 bases and J by 5 bases, leaving 13 bases between them. The CDR3 DNA reads as TGTGCCAGCAGCTTAGCGGTCCCGGGGAGGACTGAAGCTTTCTTT. This codes for CASSLAVPGRTEAFF.

On this clone itself: Sequence at one end of the junction differs from germline and may be a read error. J is TRBJ2-7 and V is TRBV4-1; weak D call: TRBD2 (5 bases). CDR1 and CDR2 from the germline V gene are MGHRA and YSYEKL. CDR3 length: 13 amino acids. CDR3 in amino acids: CASSQDGEKLEDF. CDR3 nucleotide sequence: TGCGCCAGCAGCCAAGATGGGGAAAAACTAGAGGACTTC.

The chain has TRBV4-1 and TRBJ2-3; D is perhaps TRBD2 (6 bases). There are 15 residues in the CDR3. In germline, CDR1 is MGHRA, CDR2 YSYEKL. Trimming left V 0 bases short and J 4 bases short, with 11 bases between. The CDR3: CASSQEGGSPDTQYF. The CDR3 region has the DNA TGCGCCAGCAGCCAAGAGGGGGGTAGCCCAGATACGCAGTATTTT.